This T cell receptor (beta chain) emerged from a study of PD-1 blockade in mismatch repair-deficient tumors. Data came from immunoSEQ multiplex PCR; TCRdb stores just in-frame clones and leaves some out. The sample contains about 79,000 clones, approximately 80% of which appear only once. The CDR3 is 12 residues long. After removal of 5 bases from V and 6 bases from J, the junction contained 3 bases not matched to a gene. Germline V gives CDR1 SGHVS, CDR2 FQNEAQ. The TCR-sequenced patients were a few responders to pembrolizumab. The genes are TRBV7-8 and TRBJ1-1; 7 bases map to TRBD1. The sequencing used peripheral blood, collected 44 weeks after starting pembrolizumab. This TCR was recovered from an adult with mismatch repair-deficient cancer. The chain's CDR3 is CASSLDRAEAFF. CDR3 bases: TGTGCCAGCAGCCTAGACAGGGCTGAAGCTTTCTTT.